Listed here is a single TCR beta chain. The antigen remains undetermined. This sample stems from a study of T-cell memory formation after mild COVID-19. Study conclusions and caveats: In second-wave clones peaking day 37, SARS-CoV-2 specificity remained unconfirmed. That cross-reactive memory joined was suggested by some responding clones appearing in pre-infection memory.

One entry per CDR3 protein results from TCRdb running MiXCR on the 5' RACE reads. The repertoire holds 250,000 to 300,000 distinct CDR3 sequences, with about a sixth as singletons. V was cut by 4 bases and J by 5 bases, with 12 bases left in between. The germline V gene encodes CDR1 SGHRS and CDR2 YFSETQ. This CDR3 region has 13 residues. The chain joins TRBV5-1 to TRBJ2-5; D possibly corresponds to TRBD1 (6 bases). The sequence was obtained from a man aged 18-30 years who had mild COVID-19 (a few samples of this study predate the infection). Cell type and time point are not known. The source material was PBMCs or a T cell subset sorted from them (not recorded which). The CDR3 sequence: CASSVNRVETQYF. The DNA of the CDR3 is TGCGCCAGCAGCGTGAACAGGGTTGAGACCCAGTACTTC.